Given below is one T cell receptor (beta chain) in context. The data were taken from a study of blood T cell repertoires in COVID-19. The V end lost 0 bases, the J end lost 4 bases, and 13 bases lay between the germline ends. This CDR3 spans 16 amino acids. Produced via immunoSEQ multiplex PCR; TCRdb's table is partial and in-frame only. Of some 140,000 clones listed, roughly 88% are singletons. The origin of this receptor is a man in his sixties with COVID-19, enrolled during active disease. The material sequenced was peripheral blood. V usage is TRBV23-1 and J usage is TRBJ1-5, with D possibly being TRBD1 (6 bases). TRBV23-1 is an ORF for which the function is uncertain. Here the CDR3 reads CASSQSQGLWNQPQHF. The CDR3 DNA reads TGCGCCAGCAGTCAATCACAGGGATTATGGAATCAGCCCCAGCATTTT.